This T cell receptor beta chain was observed in a study of beta chain features in type 1 diabetes. Study findings and constraints: Naive, central memory and regulatory TCRB repertoires appeared more similar among patients than healthy donors. TCRB CDR3 length was moderately but significantly reduced in all four CD4+ subsets of Type 1 diabetes patients. Patients with type 1 diabetes carried fewer insertions and had more deletions at their VDJ junctions.

Sorted cells reached over 95% purity in every population. Comment on this clone: Its antigen is not known.

Isolated RNA was reverse transcribed in full, so expressed TCRB transcripts were sequenced. Some clones are missing from TCRdb's copy, which holds only in-frame ones; the method was immunoSEQ multiplex PCR. The sample comprises roughly 450,000 clones, around 13% of which are singletons, and roughly 0.04% rests with the top ten. This clonotype originated in a man in his thirties or forties in good health. The sequenced material came from naive CD4+ T cells from blood.

For the CDR3, the DNA is TGTGCCAGCAGCCCCGGACTAGCGGGTACCCAAGAGACCCAGTACTTC. This encodes CASSPGLAGTQETQYF. The J gene is TRBJ2-5, the V gene TRBV5-4, with 11 positions matching TRBD2. The V gene's germline CDR1 is SGHNT and CDR2 YYREEE (reference sequence). The CDR3 runs to 16 residues. Losses at the gene ends were 4 bases for V and 1 base for J; bases not matched to a gene: 6.